The 8 T cell receptor beta chains presented below share a single source sample, sequenced in a study of blood T cells in healthy people across ages. Alongside a J-beta primer mix, a sample-barcoded 5' primer served in a second PCR lasting 7 to 11 cycles. TCRdb itself ran the 5' RACE reads through MiXCR, one entry per CDR3 protein. The table includes roughly 700,000 distinct CDR3 sequences, 45% to 50% detected once. The sample was blood. These receptor sequences come from a woman aged 60-75 years in good health.

Only a few counts were recorded for this clonotype. This chain uses TRBV6-1 with TRBJ2-6; TRBD1 aligns across 7 bases. Germline V gene sequence: CDR1 MNHNS, CDR2 SASEGT. The length of the CDR3 is 19 residues. V was pared by 6 bases and J by 0 bases, with 14 bases of the junction left unmatched. The CDR3 is CASSRSFGDRISGANVLTF. The CDR3 DNA sequence: TGTGCCAGCAGCAGATCTTTTGGGGACAGAATCTCTGGGGCCAACGTCCTGACTTTC.

The V and J genes are TRBV21-1 and TRBJ2-1; the DNA was not used to check the table's D call, TRBD2. TRBV21-1 is deemed a pseudogene. The CDR3 spans 16 residues. In DNA, the CDR3 is TGTGCCAGCAGCAAACCCGGGACTACTTCCTCTGATGAGCAGTTCTTC. It encodes CASSKPGTTSSDEQFF.

Notes on this clonotype: Sequence at one end of the junction differs from germline and may be a read error. The rearrangement uses TRBV25-1 and TRBJ2-1; D not resolved. The CDR3 is 16 residues long. CDR1 MGHDK and CDR2 SYGVNS come from the germline V gene. CDR3 bases: TGTGCCAGCAGTGGGTGGAGTGTAGGGTCCTACGATGAGCAGTTCTTC. As protein: CASSGWSVGSYDEQFF.

This clonotype was observed a handful of times. The rearrangement uses TRBV28 and TRBJ1-2, with D possibly matching TRBD1 (6 bases). There are 14 residues in the CDR3. V lost 2 bases, J lost 1 base, and 8 bases lay in between. Germline V gives CDR1 MDHEN, CDR2 SYDVKM. The chain's CDR3 is CASSLQDSNYGYTF. The CDR3 DNA follows: TGTGCCAGCAGTTTACAGGACAGTAACTATGGCTACACCTTC.

This clonotype was found a few times. This sequence joins TRBV7-2 and TRBJ2-7; D gene ambiguous. The CDR3 contains 12 residues. Trimming pared 4 bases from V and 6 bases from J, leaving 10 bases between. Germline values: CDR1 SGHTA, CDR2 FQGNSA. This CDR3 is CASSYRPFEQYF. The CDR3, as DNA: TGTGCCAGCAGCTATAGACCCTTCGAGCAGTACTTC.

The table lists this clonotype with a few counts. The V gene is TRBV7-2, the J gene TRBJ2-4; 16 bases map to TRBD2. Germline V gene data show CDR1 as SGHTA and CDR2 as FQGNSA. The CDR3 length is 18 residues. The J segment lost 5 bases and the V segment lost 5 bases, leaving 9 bases of the junction unmatched. The CDR3 here is CASSPHWGLAGGENIQYF. CDR3 nucleotides: TGTGCCAGCAGCCCACACTGGGGACTAGCGGGAGGGGAAAACATTCAGTACTTC.

This clonotype was observed a few times. One junction end does not reproduce the germline sequence, and a read error may be involved. V gene TRBV20-1 combines with J gene TRBJ1-2; D unclear. Germline V gene data show CDR1 as DFQATT and CDR2 as SNEGSKA (reference sequence). The CDR3 totals 11 residues. The chain's CDR3 is CSADLTYGYTF. CDR3 sequence (DNA): TGCAGTGCGGATCTAACCTATGGTTACACCTTC.

Of note for this clonotype: It may be a read error: a sequence one base away is much more abundant. The chain couples TRBV15 to TRBJ2-3, with D hard to call. The CDR3 totals 17 residues. CDR1 LNHNV and CDR2 YYDKDF come from the germline V gene (reference sequence). The chain's CDR3 is CATSRDLPGLSIDTQYF. CDR3 nucleotide sequence: TGTGCCACCAGCAGAGATCTGCCAGGCCTTAGCATAGATACGCAGTATTTT.